The rows below give T cell receptor beta chains drawn from one sample of a study of CD8+ T cells in alopecia areata. Sequencing used immunoSEQ multiplex PCR; TCRdb keeps in-frame clones, though not all of them. The profile shows under 6,500 clones, around two thirds of them singletons. Sequenced here: skin, sampled around week 30, from a patient treated with tofacitinib. The receptors were gathered from a human donor with alopecia areata. The CDR3 runs from the conserved cysteine through the conserved F or W. A D gene is named only where the DNA matches it firmly. Only some rows state a clone size, as once, few, many or a class for expanded clones.

j_call | d_call | v_call | clone_size | cdr3_nt | cdr3_aa
TRBJ1-3 | . | TRBV2 | . | TGTGCCAGCAGTGTCGTAAGCCAGGGGCTGTCTGGAAACACCATATATTTT | CASSVVSQGLSGNTIYF
TRBJ2-3 | . | TRBV6-5 | . | TGTGCCAGCAGTTGGGGGAATAAACCGACAGATACGCAGTATTTT | CASSWGNKPTDTQYF
TRBJ2-5 | . | TRBV7-9 | . | TGTGCCAGCAGCTTAATCTCTTATCTACAGGAGACCCAGTACTTC | CASSLISYLQETQYF
TRBJ2-2 | . | TRBV7-6 | . | TGTGCCAGCACCCTTCCAGGAGGGAACACCGGGGAGCTGTTTTTT | CASTLPGGNTGELFF
TRBJ2-6 | . | TRBV30 | . | TGTGCCTGGAGTGGGCGGTCCGGGGCCAACGTCCTGACTTTC | CAWSGRSGANVLTF
TRBJ2-6 | . | TRBV30 | . | TGTGCCTCCACAACTAGGGTCGCCTCTGGGGCCAACGTCCTGACTTTC | CASTTRVASGANVLTF
TRBJ1-1 | . | TRBV7-6 | . | TGTGCCAGCAGCTTAGCGTGGGGGACTGAAGCTTTCTTT | CASSLAWGTEAFF
TRBJ2-7 | . | TRBV30 | . | TGTGCCTGGAGTAGGGTTACTGGGTACGAGCAGTACTTC | CAWSRVTGYEQYF
TRBJ2-1 | TRBD2 | TRBV2 | . | TGTGCCAGCAGACTCCATTCCGGGACTAGCCGAAACTTTTACAATGAGCAGTTCTTC | CASRLHSGTSRNFYNEQFF
TRBJ2-2 | TRBD2 | TRBV30 | few | TGTGCCTGGAGTGTTAGCCTAGCGGGAGGGGAGCTGTTTTTT | CAWSVSLAGGELFF
TRBJ1-1 | . | TRBV14 | . | TGTGCCAGCAGCCACACCACGGGCCCAGGGGCCTCCTTT | CASSHTTGPGASF
TRBJ2-2 | . | TRBV4-1 | . | TGCGCCAGCAGCCAGCCGGACAGATGGACCACCAACACCGGGGAGCTGTTTTTT | CASSQPDRWTTNTGELFF
TRBJ2-1 | TRBD2 | TRBV19 | few | TGTGCCAGTAGTCTCCACACTAGCGGGGGTTACAATGAGCAGTTCTTC | CASSLHTSGGYNEQFF
TRBJ1-1 | . | TRBV9 | . | TGTGCCAGCAGCGCCGAGGGCACTGAAGCTTTCTTT | CASSAEGTEAFF
TRBJ2-1 | TRBD2 | TRBV7-3 | . | TGTGCCAGCGGAAAGGGGACTAGCGGGAGTTCAGGAGAGCAGTTCTTC | CASGKGTSGSSGEQFF
TRBJ2-1 | TRBD2 | TRBV7-9 | . | TGTGCCAGCAGCGTACGACTAGCGGGAAAGTACAATGAGCAGTTCTTC | CASSVRLAGKYNEQFF
TRBJ2-7 | . | TRBV7-3 | . | TGTGCCAGCAGCTTGTGTGCCAAAGGGTACTTC | CASSLCAKGYF
TRBJ2-1 | TRBD2 | TRBV18 | few | TGTGCCAGCTCACCAGGAGCGGGAGTACCCAATGAGCAGTTCTTC | CASSPGAGVPNEQFF
TRBJ2-3 | . | TRBV27 | . | TGTGCCACCCGAAGGAGGGAGACGATCACAGATACGCAGTATTTT | CATRRRETITDTQYF
TRBJ2-1 | . | TRBV27 | few | TGTGCCAGCAGTTTAAGGAGGGGGGGTACGAATGAGCAGTTCTTC | CASSLRRGGTNEQFF
TRBJ1-4 | TRBD1 | TRBV4-2 | . | TGTGCCAGCAGCCCGAAGGGACAGGGGGGTCAGAATGAAAAACTGTTTTTT | CASSPKGQGGQNEKLFF
TRBJ2-7 | TRBD2 | TRBV10-1 | . | TGCGCCAGCAGGGCGACGGCCGGGGGGTTGATATTTTCCTACGAGCAGTACTTC | CASRATAGGLIFSYEQYF
TRBJ1-1 | . | TRBV6-1 | . | TGTGCCAGTACGCATGGTGATCGGGACACTGAAGCTTTCTTT | CASTHGDRDTEAFF
TRBJ1-6 | TRBD1 | TRBV7-9 | once | TGTGCCAGCAGCATACCAGACAGGGAGGGTGCCAATTCACCCCTCCACTTT | CASSIPDREGANSPLHF
TRBJ1-3 | . | TRBV18 | . | TGTGCCAGCTCACCCCCGAAGGACCCTTCTGGAAACACCATATATTTT | CASSPPKDPSGNTIYF
TRBJ2-1 | TRBD2 | TRBV7-9 | . | TGTGCCAGCAGTCCTTGGACTAGCGGGGTAAATGAGCAGTTCTTC | CASSPWTSGVNEQFF
TRBJ2-7 | . | TRBV5-1 | few | TGCGCCAGCAGCCTCAGCTCCTACGAGCAGTACTTC | CASSLSSYEQYF
TRBJ2-3 | . | TRBV15 | . | TGTGCCACCAGCAGATCCGAAGACAGGGCGGGAACAGATACGCAGTATTTT | CATSRSEDRAGTDTQYF
TRBJ2-5 | . | TRBV20-1 | once | TGCAGTGCGGGGGGGCTAGCGAGTCAGTACTTC | CSAGGLASQYF
TRBJ2-3 | . | TRBV9 | . | TGTGCCAGCAGCTTGAGCGGCTCCAACACAGATACGCAGTATTTT | CASSLSGSNTDTQYF
TRBJ2-5 | . | TRBV5-1 | few | TGCGCCAGCAGCCTGCAGGAGACCCAGTACTTC | CASSLQETQYF
TRBJ1-2 | . | TRBV6-5 | few | TGTGCCAGCAGTGCGGGACCCCTCTATGGCTACACCTTC | CASSAGPLYGYTF
TRBJ1-2 | TRBD1 | TRBV7-8 | . | TGTGCCAGCAGCCGTTCACAGGGGGCGGATGGCTACACCTTC | CASSRSQGADGYTF
TRBJ1-5 | . | TRBV5-5 | few | TGTGCCAGCAGCTTGGACGGGACGGTTAGCAATCAGCCCCAGCATTTT | CASSLDGTVSNQPQHF
TRBJ2-3 | . | TRBV5-1 | . | TGCGCCAGCAGCTATCAGATCACAGATACGCAGTATTTT | CASSYQITDTQYF
TRBJ1-2 | . | TRBV30 | once | TGTGCCTGGAGTGTACTGGGGGGCTACACCTTC | CAWSVLGGYTF
TRBJ1-1 | . | TRBV6-5 | few | TGTGCCAGCAGACAGAGGGGGACGAACACTGAAGCTTTCTTT | CASRQRGTNTEAFF
TRBJ2-6 | . | TRBV12-2 | once | TGTGCAAGTCGCCCCGGATGGACTCCACACAAAAGTCGGGCCAACGTCCTGACTTTC | CASRPGWTPHKSRANVLTF
TRBJ1-1 | . | TRBV5-8 | . | TGTGCCAGCAGCTGGGACATCAGCGGGACTTTCTTT | CASSWDISGTFF
TRBJ1-1 | . | TRBV6-6 | few | TGTGCCAGCACTAAGAAGGGAGGGATAAAAAACACTGAAGCTTTCTTT | CASTKKGGIKNTEAFF
TRBJ1-1 | . | TRBV7-9 | . | TGTGCCGGCAGCCCTCAGGGTTCTGAAGCTTTCTTT | CAGSPQGSEAFF
TRBJ2-1 | TRBD2 | TRBV7-7 | . | TGTGCTAGCAGGGGAGCGGGGGACAATGAGCAGTTCTTC | CASRGAGDNEQFF
TRBJ1-1 | . | TRBV29-1 | once | TGCAGCGTTATAAGGGAAAGAAAGGCCACTGAAGCTTTCTTT | CSVIRERKATEAFF
TRBJ2-5 | . | TRBV30 | . | TGTGCCTGGAGTGTACATTTAGGGGGAGGTCCCCAAGAGACCCAGTACTTC | CAWSVHLGGGPQETQYF
TRBJ1-2 | . | TRBV14 | . | TGTGCCAGCAGCCACGCCCGGAACTATGGCTACACCTTC | CASSHARNYGYTF
TRBJ2-3 | TRBD2 | TRBV28 | once | TGTGCCAGCAGTTTTGGGCTAGCGGCAGATACGCAGTATTTT | CASSFGLAADTQYF
TRBJ1-3 | . | TRBV19 | . | TGTGCCAGTAGTATACCCGGGACTGCTGGAAACACCATATATTTT | CASSIPGTAGNTIYF
TRBJ2-2 | TRBD2 | TRBV18 | . | TGTGCCAGCTCACCAGGACTAGCGGGGGACGGGGAGCTGTTTTTT | CASSPGLAGDGELFF